This T cell receptor (beta chain) was recovered during a study of blood T cells in healthy people across ages. Study as a whole: When template switching was applied, about one barcoded beta molecule was captured per two T cells. Study-wide results and caveats: The unknown donor CMV status may have confounded expanded clonotype changes. Roughly linear declines in TCR beta diversity per million T cells occurred with age.

Each individual donor underwent a draw of 8 to 10 milliliters of peripheral blood. The CDR3 has 15 amino acids. CDR1 is DFQATT and CDR2 is SNEGSKA in the germline V gene (reference sequence). V lost 1 base and J lost 7, with 19 bases in between. Sample-barcoded 5' priming and a J-beta primer mix drove a second PCR of 7 to 11 cycles. MiXCR was run by TCRdb on the 5' RACE reads, yielding one entry per CDR3 protein. The data contain 550,000 to 800,000 distinct CDR3 sequences, 32% of them singletons. Ten or more counts support this clonotype. Antigen specificity is unknown. Possible read error: a much larger clone is one base away.

The sequence was collected from a woman older than 75 in good health. The chain has TRBV20-1 and TRBJ1-2, with a tentative D call TRBD1 (6 bases). The specimen sequenced was blood. This CDR3 is CSARAEDSSRGGYTF. The CDR3 bases are TGCAGTGCTAGAGCCGAGGACAGCTCCCGGGGTGGCTACACCTTC.